A selection of T cell receptor beta chains follows, all from one sample in a study of beta chain features in type 1 diabetes. Profiled with immunoSEQ multiplex PCR; TCRdb holds only in-frame clones, not every one. The table shows around 710,000 clones, with around 12% occurring only once. Source material: naive CD4+ T cells from blood. These receptors originate from a man in his thirties or forties with type 1 diabetes. CDR3s include the opening cysteine and the closing phenylalanine or tryptophan. Each record gives: clone size, J gene, V gene, D gene, CDR3 DNA, CDR3 protein. A D gene is named only where the DNA matches it firmly. Some rows mark clone size as missing; the rest say once, few, many or name a class of expanded clone.

>NA|TRBJ1-6|TRBV7-9|NA
TGTGCCAGCAGCCAGGGGAAGGATTCACCCCTCCACTTT
CASSQGKDSPLHF
>few|TRBJ1-2|TRBV28|NA
TGTGCCAGCAGTCCGCCAACCGGGACCTCGGGCTACACCTTC
CASSPPTGTSGYTF
>NA|TRBJ1-5|TRBV2|TRBD1
TGTGCCAGCAGTCCCGACAGGGGAAATCAGCCCCAGCATTTT
CASSPDRGNQPQHF
>NA|TRBJ2-3|TRBV25-1|NA
TGTGCCAGCCGGGGGAGCACAGATACGCAGTATTTT
CASRGSTDTQYF
>few|TRBJ2-7|TRBV29-1|NA
TGCAGCGTTGAATCCGGCAGCTCCTACGAGCAGTACTTC
CSVESGSSYEQYF
>few|TRBJ2-1|TRBV7-2|NA
TGTGCCAGCAGCTTAGAACCGCATGGGAATGAGCAGTTCTTC
CASSLEPHGNEQFF
>NA|TRBJ1-6|TRBV2|NA
TGTGCCAGCAGTGAAGGCGTTTTTACCCTCCACTTT
CASSEGVFTLHF
>few|TRBJ1-2|TRBV28|TRBD1
TGTGCCAGCAGTCCGGGACAGGGGTTGGGCTACACCTTC
CASSPGQGLGYTF
>NA|TRBJ2-7|TRBV9|TRBD1
TGTGCCAGCAGCCCAGAAGGAAGGGACAGGGATCTCTACGAGCAGTACTTC
CASSPEGRDRDLYEQYF
>NA|TRBJ1-6|TRBV9|NA
TGTGCCAGCAGCAGAGTCCCGGGGAGGGGGGCTAATTCACCCCTCCACTTT
CASSRVPGRGANSPLHF
>few|TRBJ2-7|TRBV10-3|NA
TGTGCCATCAGCGGACGGGGGCTAACCTACGAGCAGTACTTC
CAISGRGLTYEQYF
>few|TRBJ2-6|TRBV29-1|TRBD1
TGCGCCGGGACAGGGAACGCTGGGGCCAACGTCCTGACTTTC
CAGTGNAGANVLTF
>NA|TRBJ1-2|TRBV7-2|NA
TGTGCCAGCAGCGCCCGGCCCGATTATGGCTACACCTTC
CASSARPDYGYTF